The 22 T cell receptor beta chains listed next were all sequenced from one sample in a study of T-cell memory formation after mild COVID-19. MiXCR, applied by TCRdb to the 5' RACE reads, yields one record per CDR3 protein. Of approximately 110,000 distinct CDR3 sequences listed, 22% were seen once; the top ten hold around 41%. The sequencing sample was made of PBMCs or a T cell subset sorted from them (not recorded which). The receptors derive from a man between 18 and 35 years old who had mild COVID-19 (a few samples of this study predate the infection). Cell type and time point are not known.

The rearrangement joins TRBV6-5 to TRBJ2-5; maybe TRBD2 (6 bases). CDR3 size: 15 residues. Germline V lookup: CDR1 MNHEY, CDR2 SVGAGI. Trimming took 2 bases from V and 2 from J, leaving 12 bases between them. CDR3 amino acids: CASSYRGLLQETQYF. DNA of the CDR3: TGTGCCAGCAGTTACCGCGGACTACTACAAGAGACCCAGTACTTC.

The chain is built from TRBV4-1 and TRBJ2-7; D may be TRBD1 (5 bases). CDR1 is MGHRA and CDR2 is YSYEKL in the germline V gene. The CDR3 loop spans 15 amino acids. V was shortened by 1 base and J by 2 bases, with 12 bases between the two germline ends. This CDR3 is CASSQAQDTPYEQYF. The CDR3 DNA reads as TGCGCCAGCAGCCAAGCCCAGGACACCCCCTACGAGCAGTACTTC.

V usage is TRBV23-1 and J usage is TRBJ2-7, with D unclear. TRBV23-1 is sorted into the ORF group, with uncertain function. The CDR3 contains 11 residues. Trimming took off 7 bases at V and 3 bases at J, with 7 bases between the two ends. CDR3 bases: TGCGCCAGCACCCCAGACTACGAGCAGTACGTC. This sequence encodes CASTPDYEQYV.

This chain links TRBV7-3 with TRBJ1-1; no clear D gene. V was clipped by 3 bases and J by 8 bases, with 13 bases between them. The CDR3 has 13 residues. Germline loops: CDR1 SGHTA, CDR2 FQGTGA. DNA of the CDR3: TGTGCCAGCAGCTTTGGGCCAGCCGTAGAAGCTTTCTTT. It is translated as CASSFGPAVEAFF.

The DNA for the CDR3 is TGTGCCAGCAGTTTCTCTCCCTTGGGGGATACGCAGTATTTT. Encoded protein: CASSFSPLGDTQYF. V usage is TRBV6-5 and J usage is TRBJ2-3; no clear D gene. Germline lookup yields CDR1 MNHEY and CDR2 SVGAGI. With 4 bases removed from V and 6 bases from J, the gap between germline ends came to 14 bases. The CDR3 totals 14 residues.

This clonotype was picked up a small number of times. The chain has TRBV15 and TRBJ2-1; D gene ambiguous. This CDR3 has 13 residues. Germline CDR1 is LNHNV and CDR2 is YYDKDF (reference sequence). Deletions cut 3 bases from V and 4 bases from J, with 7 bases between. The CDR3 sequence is CATSRQVYNEQFF. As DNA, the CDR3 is TGTGCCACCAGCAGGCAAGTTTACAATGAGCAGTTCTTC. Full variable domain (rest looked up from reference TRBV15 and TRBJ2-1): DAMVIQNPRYQVTQFGKPVTLSCSQTLNHNVMYWYQQKSSQAPKLLFHYYDKDFNNEADTPDNFQSRRPNTSFCFLDIRSPGLGDTAMYLCATSRQVYNEQFFGPGTRLTVL.

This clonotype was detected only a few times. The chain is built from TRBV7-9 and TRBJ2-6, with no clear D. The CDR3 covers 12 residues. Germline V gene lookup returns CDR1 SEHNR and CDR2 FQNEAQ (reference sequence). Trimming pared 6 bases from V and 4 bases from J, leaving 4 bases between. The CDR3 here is CASRPGANVLTF. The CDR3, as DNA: TGTGCCAGCAGGCCCGGGGCCAACGTCCTGACTTTC.

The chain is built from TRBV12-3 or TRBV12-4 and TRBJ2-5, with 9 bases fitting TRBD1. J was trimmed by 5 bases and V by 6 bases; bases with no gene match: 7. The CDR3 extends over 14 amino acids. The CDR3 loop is CASSPQGALETQYF. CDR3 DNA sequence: TGTGCCAGCAGCCCACAGGGGGCCCTCGAGACCCAGTACTTC.

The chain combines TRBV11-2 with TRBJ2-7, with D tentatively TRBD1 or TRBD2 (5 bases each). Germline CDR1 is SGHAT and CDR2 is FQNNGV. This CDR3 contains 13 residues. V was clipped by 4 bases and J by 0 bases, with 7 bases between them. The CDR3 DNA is TGTGCCAGCAGCTGGGGACCCTCCTACGAGCAGTACGTC. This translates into CASSWGPSYEQYV.

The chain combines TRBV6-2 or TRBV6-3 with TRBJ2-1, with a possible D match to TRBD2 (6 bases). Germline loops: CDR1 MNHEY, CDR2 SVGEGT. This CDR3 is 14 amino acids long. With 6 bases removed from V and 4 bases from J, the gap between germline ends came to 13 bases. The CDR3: CASSHTRGYNEQFF. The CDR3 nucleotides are TGTGCCAGCAGCCACACACGGGGGTACAATGAGCAGTTCTTC.

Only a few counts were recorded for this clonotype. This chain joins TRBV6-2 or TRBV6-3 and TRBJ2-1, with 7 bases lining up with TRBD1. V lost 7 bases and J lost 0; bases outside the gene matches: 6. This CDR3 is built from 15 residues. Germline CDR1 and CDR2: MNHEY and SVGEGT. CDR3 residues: CASTQGDSSYNEQFF. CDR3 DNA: TGTGCCAGCACCCAGGGGGATAGCTCCTACAATGAGCAGTTCTTC.

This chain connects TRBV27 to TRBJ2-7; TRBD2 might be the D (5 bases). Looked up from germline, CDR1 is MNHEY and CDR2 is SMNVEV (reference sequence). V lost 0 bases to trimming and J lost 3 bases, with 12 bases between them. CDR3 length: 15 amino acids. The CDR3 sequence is CASSLSGEGLYEQYF. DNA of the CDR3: TGTGCCAGCAGTTTATCGGGCGAGGGTCTCTACGAGCAGTACTTC.

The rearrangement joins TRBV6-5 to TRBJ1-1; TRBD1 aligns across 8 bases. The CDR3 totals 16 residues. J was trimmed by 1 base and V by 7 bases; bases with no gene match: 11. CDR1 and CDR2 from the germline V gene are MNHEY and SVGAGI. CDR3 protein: CASKILRGLTNTEAFF. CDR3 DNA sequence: TGTGCCAGCAAGATACTCAGGGGGCTGACGAACACTGAAGCTTTCTTT.

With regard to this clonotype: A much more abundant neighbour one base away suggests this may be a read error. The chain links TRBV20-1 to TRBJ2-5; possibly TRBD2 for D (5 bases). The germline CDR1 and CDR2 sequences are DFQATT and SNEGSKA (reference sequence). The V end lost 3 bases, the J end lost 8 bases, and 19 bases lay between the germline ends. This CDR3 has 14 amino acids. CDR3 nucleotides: TGCAGTGCTAGTACGGGGTTGGTGTGGGATACCCAGTACTTC. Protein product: CSASTGLVWDTQYF.

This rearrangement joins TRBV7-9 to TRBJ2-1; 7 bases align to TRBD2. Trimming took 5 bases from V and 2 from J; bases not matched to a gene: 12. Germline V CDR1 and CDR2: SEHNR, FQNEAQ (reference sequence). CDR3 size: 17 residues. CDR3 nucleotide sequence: TGTGCCAGCAGCAAATTAGCGGGCGATTACCCCTACAATGAGCAGTTCTTC. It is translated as CASSKLAGDYPYNEQFF.

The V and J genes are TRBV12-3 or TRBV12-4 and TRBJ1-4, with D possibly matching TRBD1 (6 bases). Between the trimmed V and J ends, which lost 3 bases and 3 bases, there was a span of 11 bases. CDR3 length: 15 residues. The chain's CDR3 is CASSFSRTANEKLFF. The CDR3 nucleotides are TGTGCCAGCAGTTTTTCTCGGACAGCTAATGAAAAACTGTTTTTT.

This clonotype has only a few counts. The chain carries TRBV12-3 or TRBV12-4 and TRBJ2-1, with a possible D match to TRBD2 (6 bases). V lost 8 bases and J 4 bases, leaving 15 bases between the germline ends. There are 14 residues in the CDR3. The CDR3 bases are TGTGCCAGCCTCCCCCGTCGGGGGTACAATGAGCAGTTCTTC. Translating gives CASLPRRGYNEQFF.

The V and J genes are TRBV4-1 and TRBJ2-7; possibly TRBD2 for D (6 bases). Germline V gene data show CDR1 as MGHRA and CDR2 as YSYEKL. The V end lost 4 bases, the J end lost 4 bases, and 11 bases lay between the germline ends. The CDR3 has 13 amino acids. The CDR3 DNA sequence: TGCGCCAGCAGCCCCTACGGAGGGTACGAGCAGTACGTC. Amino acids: CASSPYGGYEQYV.

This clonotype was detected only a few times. DNA for the CDR3: TGCGCCAGCAGCCAAGAGATATGGAGCGGGAGTTACAATGAGCAGTTCTTC. This translates into CASSQEIWSGSYNEQFF. This rearrangement joins TRBV4-1 to TRBJ2-1; 8 nucleotides line up with TRBD2. J was trimmed by 4 bases and V by 0 bases; bases with no gene match: 8. The CDR3 is 17 amino acids. CDR1 and CDR2 (germline): MGHRA, YSYEKL.

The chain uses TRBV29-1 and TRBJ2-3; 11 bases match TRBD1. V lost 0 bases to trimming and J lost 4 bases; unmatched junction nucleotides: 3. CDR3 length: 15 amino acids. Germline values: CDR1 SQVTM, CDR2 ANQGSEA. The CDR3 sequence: CSVEDRDRGSDTQYF. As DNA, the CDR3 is TGCAGCGTTGAAGATAGGGACAGGGGGTCAGATACGCAGTATTTT.

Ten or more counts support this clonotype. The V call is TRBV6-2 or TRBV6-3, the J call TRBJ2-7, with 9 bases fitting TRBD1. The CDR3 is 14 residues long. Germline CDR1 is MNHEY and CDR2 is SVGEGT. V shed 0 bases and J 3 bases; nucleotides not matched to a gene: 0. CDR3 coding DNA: TGTGCCAGCAGTTACTCGACAGGGGGCTACGAGCAGTACTTC. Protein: CASSYSTGGYEQYF.

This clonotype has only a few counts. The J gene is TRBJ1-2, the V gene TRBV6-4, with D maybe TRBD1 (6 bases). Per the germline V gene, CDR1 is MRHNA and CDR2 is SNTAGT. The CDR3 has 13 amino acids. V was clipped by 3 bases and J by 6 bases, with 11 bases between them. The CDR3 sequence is CASSDSGTHGYTF. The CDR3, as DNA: TGTGCCAGCAGTGATTCCGGGACACATGGCTACACCTTC.